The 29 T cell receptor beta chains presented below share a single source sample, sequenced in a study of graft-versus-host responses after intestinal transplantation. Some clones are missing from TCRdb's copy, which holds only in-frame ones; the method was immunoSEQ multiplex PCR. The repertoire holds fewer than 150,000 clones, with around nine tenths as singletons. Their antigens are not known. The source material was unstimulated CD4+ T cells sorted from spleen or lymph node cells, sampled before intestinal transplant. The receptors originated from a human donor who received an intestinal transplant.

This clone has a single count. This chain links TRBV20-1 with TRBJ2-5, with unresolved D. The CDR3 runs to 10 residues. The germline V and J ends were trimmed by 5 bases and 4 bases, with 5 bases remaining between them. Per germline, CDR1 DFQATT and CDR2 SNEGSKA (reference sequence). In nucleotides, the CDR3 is TGCAGTGCTTTCCGAGAGACCCAGTACTTC. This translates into CSAFRETQYF.

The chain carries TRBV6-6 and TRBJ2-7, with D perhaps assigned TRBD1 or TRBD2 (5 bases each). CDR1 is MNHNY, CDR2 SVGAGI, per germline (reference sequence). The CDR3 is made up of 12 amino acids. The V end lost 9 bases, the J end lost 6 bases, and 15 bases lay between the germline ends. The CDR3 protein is CASTRDQSEQYF. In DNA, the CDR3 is TGTGCCAGTACTAGGGACCAGTCCGAGCAGTACTTC.

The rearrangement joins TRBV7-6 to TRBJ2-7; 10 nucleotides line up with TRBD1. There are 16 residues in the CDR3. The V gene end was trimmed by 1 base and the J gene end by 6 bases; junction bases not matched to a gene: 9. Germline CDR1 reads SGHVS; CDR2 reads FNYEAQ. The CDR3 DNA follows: TGTGCCAGCAGCTTAGAACGGACAGGGGGTCCTGGCGAGCAGTACTTC. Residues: CASSLERTGGPGEQYF.

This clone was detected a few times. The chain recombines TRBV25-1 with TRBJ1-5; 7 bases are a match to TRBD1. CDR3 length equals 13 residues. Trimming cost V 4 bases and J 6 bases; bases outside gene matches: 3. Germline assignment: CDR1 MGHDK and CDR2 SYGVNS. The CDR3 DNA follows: TGTGCCAGCAGTGGCAGGGGGAGTCAGCCCCAGCATTTT. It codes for CASSGRGSQPQHF.

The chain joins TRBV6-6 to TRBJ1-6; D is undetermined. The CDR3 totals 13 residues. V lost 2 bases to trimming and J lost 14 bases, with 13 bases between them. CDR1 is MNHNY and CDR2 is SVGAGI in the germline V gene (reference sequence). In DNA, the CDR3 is TGTGCCAGCAGTTACGCTCCTGTGGGGACCCTCCACTTT. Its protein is CASSYAPVGTLHF.

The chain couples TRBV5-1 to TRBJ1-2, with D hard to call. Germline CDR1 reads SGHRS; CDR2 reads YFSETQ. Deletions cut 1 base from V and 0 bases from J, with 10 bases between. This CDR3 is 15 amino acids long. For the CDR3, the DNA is TGCGCCAGCAGCTTGTACCCAGGAACTAACTATGGCTACACCTTC. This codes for CASSLYPGTNYGYTF.

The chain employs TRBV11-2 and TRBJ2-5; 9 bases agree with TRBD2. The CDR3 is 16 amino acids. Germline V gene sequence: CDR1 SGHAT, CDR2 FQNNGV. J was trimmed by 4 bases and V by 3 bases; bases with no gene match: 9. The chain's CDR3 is CASSFDIAGALETQYF. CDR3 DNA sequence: TGTGCCAGCAGCTTCGACATAGCGGGGGCCCTAGAGACCCAGTACTTC.

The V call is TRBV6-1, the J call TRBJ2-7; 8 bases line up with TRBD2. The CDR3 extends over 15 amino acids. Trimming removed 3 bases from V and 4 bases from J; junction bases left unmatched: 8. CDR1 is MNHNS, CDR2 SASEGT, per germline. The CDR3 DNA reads TGTGCCAGCAGTGAGTATTTGGGACTAGAATACGAGCAGTACTTC. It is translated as CASSEYLGLEYEQYF.

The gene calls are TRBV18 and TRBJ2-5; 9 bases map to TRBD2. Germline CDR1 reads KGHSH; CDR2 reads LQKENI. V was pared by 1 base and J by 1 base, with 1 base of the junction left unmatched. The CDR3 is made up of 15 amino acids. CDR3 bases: TGTGCCAGCTCACCACGGACTAGCGCCCAAGAGACCCAGTACTTC. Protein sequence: CASSPRTSAQETQYF.

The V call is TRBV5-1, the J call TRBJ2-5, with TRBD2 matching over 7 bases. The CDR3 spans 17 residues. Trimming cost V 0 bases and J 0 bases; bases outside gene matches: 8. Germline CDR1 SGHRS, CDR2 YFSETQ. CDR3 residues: CASSLGLAVLYQETQYF. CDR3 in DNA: TGCGCCAGCAGCTTGGGTCTAGCGGTCTTGTACCAAGAGACCCAGTACTTC.

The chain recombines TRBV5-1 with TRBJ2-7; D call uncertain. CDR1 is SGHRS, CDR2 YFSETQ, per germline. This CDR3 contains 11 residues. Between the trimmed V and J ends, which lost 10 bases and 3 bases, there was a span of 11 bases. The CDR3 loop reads CAPPHYYEQYF. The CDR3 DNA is TGCGCCCCCCCCCATTACTACGAGCAGTACTTC.

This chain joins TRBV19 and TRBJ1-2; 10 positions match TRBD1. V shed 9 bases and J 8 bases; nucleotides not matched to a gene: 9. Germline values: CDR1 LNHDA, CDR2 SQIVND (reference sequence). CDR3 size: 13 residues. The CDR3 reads CASQRDRGYGYTF. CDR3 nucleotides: TGTGCCAGCCAGAGGGACAGGGGATACGGCTACACCTTC. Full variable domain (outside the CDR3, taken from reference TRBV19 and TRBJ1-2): DGGITQSPKYLFRKEGQNVTLSCEQNLNHDAMYWYRQDPGQGLRLIYYSQIVNDFQKGDIAEGYSVSREKKESFPLTVTSAQKNPTAFYLCASQRDRGYGYTFGSGTRLTVV.

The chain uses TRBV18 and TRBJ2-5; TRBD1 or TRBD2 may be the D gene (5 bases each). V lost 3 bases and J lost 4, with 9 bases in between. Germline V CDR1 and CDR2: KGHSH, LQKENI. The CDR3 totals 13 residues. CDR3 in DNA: TGTGCCAGCTCACCGGGGGTATTAGAGACCCAGTACTTC. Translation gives CASSPGVLETQYF.

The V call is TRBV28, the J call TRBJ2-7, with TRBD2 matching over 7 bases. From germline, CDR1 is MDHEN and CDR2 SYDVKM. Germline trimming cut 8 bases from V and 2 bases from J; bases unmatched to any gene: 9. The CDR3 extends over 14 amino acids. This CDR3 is CASLSGAFTYEQYF. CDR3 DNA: TGTGCCAGCCTCAGCGGGGCCTTCACCTACGAGCAGTACTTC.

The DNA of the CDR3 is TGTGCCAGCAGCCCGGAACAGCGGAATCAGCCCCAGCATTTT. Its protein product is CASSPEQRNQPQHF. The chain carries TRBV14 and TRBJ1-5, with D uncertain. The CDR3 totals 14 residues. Per the germline V gene, CDR1 is SGHDN and CDR2 is FVKESK. V was pared by 4 bases and J by 4 bases, with 11 bases between.

The CDR3 nucleotides are TGTGCCACCAGCAGAGATAGATGGAACACCGGGGAGCTGTTTTTT. Encoded protein: CATSRDRWNTGELFF. The chain links TRBV15 to TRBJ2-2; D not resolved. V shed 0 bases and J shed 1 base, with 6 bases lying between them. The CDR3 totals 15 residues. The germline V gene has CDR1 LNHNV and CDR2 YYDKDF (reference sequence).

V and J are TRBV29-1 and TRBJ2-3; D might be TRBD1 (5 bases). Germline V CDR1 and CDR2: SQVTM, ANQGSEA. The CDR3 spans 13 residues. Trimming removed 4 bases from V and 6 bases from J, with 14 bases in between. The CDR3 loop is CSVGIGARDTQYF. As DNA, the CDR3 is TGCAGCGTTGGTATAGGGGCGCGTGATACGCAGTATTTT.

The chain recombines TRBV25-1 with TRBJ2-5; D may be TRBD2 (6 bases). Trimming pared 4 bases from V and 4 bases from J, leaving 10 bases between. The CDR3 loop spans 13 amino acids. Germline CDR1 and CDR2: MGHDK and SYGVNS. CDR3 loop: CASSGAGLETQYF. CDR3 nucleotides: TGTGCCAGCAGTGGGGCGGGATTAGAGACCCAGTACTTC.

CDR3 region: CASSSRAGANPSSSYNEQFF. In DNA form, the CDR3 reads TGTGCCAGCAGCTCGCGAGCGGGGGCGAACCCTTCGAGCTCCTACAATGAGCAGTTCTTC. V gene TRBV11-3 combines with J gene TRBJ2-1, with TRBD2 matching over 8 bases. The length of the CDR3 is 20 residues. Germline values: CDR1 SGHNT, CDR2 YENEEA. V trimming: 4 bases; J trimming: 0 bases; junction bases outside the gene matches: 17.

CDR3 in amino acids: CASSESVRTDTQYF. The CDR3 DNA sequence: TGCGCCAGCAGTGAGTCCGTACGCACAGATACGCAGTATTTT. This sequence joins TRBV10-2 and TRBJ2-3, with D hard to call. This CDR3 region has 14 residues. CDR1 WSHSY and CDR2 SAAADI come from the germline V gene. The V and J ends lost 0 bases and 1 base respectively, with 5 bases between them.

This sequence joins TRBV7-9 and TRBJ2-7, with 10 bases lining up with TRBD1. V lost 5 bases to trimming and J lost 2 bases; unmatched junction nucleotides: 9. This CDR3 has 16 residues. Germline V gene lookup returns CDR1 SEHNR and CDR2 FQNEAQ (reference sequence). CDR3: CASSPPSGTGAYEQYF. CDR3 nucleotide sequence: TGTGCCAGCAGCCCCCCCTCCGGGACAGGGGCCTACGAGCAGTACTTC.

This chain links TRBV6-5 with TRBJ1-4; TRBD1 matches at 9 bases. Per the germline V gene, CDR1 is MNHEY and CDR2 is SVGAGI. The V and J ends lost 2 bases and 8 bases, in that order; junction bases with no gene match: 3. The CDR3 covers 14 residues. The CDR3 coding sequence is TGTGCCAGCAGTTACCTTGGGACAGGGGAAAAACTGTTTTTT. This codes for CASSYLGTGEKLFF.

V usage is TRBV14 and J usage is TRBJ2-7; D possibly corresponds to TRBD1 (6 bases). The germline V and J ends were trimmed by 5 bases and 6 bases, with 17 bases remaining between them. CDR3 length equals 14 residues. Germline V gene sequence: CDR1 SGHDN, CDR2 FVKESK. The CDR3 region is CASSNLGHRSEQYF. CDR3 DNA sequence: TGTGCCAGCAGCAACCTGGGACATAGGTCCGAGCAGTACTTC.

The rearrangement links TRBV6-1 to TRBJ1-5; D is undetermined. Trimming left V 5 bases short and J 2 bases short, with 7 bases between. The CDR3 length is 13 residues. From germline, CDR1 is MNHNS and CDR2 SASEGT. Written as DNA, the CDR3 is TGTGCCAGCAGTCTATGGGGCAATCAGCCCCAGCATTTT. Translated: CASSLWGNQPQHF.

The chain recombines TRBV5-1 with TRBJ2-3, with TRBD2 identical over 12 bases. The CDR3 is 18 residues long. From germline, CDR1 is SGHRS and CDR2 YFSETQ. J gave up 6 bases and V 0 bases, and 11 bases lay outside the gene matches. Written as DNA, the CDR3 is TGCGCCAGCAGCTTGGTGTCTAGCGGGGGGGCCGGATGGGATACGCAGTATTTT. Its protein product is CASSLVSSGGAGWDTQYF.

The CDR3 reads CAISEAGEETQYF. The DNA of the CDR3 is TGTGCCATCAGTGAGGCCGGGGAAGAGACCCAGTACTTC. The chain carries TRBV10-3 and TRBJ2-5, with TRBD2 as a possible D gene (5 bases). The V end was cut by 2 bases, the J end by 3 bases, with 7 bases between. CDR3 length: 13 amino acids. The germline V gene has CDR1 ENHRY and CDR2 SYGVKD.

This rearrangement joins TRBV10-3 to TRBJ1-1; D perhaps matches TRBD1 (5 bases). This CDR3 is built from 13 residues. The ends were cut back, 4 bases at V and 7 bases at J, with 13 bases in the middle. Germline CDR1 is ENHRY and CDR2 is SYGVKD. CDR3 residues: CAISGELTGEAFF. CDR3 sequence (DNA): TGTGCCATCAGTGGAGAGCTAACAGGTGAAGCTTTCTTT.

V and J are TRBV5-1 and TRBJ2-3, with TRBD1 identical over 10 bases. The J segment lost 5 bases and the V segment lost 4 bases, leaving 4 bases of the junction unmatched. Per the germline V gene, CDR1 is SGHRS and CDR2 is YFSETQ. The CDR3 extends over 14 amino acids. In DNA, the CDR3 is TGCGCCAGCAGCCGGGACAGGGGCAGAGATACGCAGTATTTT. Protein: CASSRDRGRDTQYF.

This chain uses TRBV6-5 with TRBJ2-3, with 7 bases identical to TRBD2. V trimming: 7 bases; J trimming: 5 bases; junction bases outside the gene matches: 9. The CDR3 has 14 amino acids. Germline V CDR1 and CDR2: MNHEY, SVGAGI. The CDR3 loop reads CASTRDYPKDTQYF. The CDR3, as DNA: TGTGCCAGCACTCGGGACTACCCCAAAGATACGCAGTATTTT.